This T cell receptor (beta chain) was recovered during a study of T cell responses to AZD1222 COVID-19 vaccine. A word on this clone: At one end the junction does not follow the germline gene, possibly because of a read error.

Only in-frame clones appear in the TCRdb table, and some are missing; sequencing was by immunoSEQ multiplex PCR. The sample consists of some 200,000 clones, approximately 94% of them appearing once. This CDR3 is built from 10 residues. Germline loops: CDR1 SNHLY, CDR2 FYNNEI. This material consisted of peripheral blood, taken 28 days after the second AZD1222 dose. The genes are TRBV2 and TRBJ2-7; perhaps TRBD1 as D (6 bases). This TCR was recovered from an adult who received the AZD1222 COVID-19 vaccine. The CDR3 loop is CASSGTERHF. The CDR3, as DNA: TGTGCCAGCAGTGGGACAGAAAGACACTTC.